This T cell receptor (beta chain) was captured by sequencing in a study of T-cell memory formation after mild COVID-19. General study results and limits: Some clones that responded were present in memory (sampled pre-infection), which suggests cross-reactive memory joined. Contracting CD4+ clones sat mainly in CM and EM; CD8+ in EMRA. Clones shrinking from day 15 to 85 showed even CD4/CD8 mixes; later expanders tilted CD4+. Second-wave clones with a day 37 peak had unconfirmed SARS-CoV-2 specificity.

TCRdb recomputed calls from the 5' RACE reads with MiXCR, one row per CDR3 protein. The data show about 360,000 distinct CDR3 sequences, 13% to 15% seen once. The germline gives CDR1 SGHTA, CDR2 FQGNSA. The trim removed 5 bases at V and 6 bases at J, leaving 3 bases unmatched. This CDR3 comprises 15 residues. This clonotype appeared many times. The antigen remains undetermined. The chain recombines TRBV7-2 with TRBJ2-1; TRBD2 aligns across 14 bases. The TCR originated in a man younger than 35 who had mild COVID-19 (a few samples of this study predate the infection). Cell type and time point are not known. Input material: PBMCs or a T cell subset sorted from them (not recorded which). CDR3 region: CASSQGLAGANEQFF. CDR3 bases: TGTGCCAGCAGCCAGGGACTAGCGGGGGCCAATGAGCAGTTCTTC. Full variable domain (remainder filled in from reference TRBV7-2 and TRBJ2-1): GAGVSQSPSNKVTEKGKDVELRCDPISGHTALYWYRQSLGQGLEFLIYFQGNSAPDKSGLPSDRFSAERTGGSVSTLTIQRTQQEDSAVYLCASSQGLAGANEQFFGPGTRLTVL.